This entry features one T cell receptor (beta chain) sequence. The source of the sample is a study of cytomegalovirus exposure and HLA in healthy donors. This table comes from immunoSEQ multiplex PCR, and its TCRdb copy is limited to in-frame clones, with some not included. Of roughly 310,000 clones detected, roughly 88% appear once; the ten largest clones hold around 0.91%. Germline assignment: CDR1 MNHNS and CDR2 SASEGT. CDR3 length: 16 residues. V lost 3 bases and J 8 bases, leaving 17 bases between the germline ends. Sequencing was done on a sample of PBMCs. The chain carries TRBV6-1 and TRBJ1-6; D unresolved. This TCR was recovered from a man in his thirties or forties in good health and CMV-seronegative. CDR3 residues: CASSDRIRDLHSPLHF. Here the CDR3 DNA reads TGTGCCAGCAGTGACAGGATACGAGATCTGCATTCACCCCTCCACTTT.